The rows below give T cell receptor beta chains drawn from one sample of a study of OX40 agonist ivuxolimab in advanced cancers. Profiling relied on immunoSEQ multiplex PCR, and the TCRdb table lists in-frame clones only, not all of them. Seen here are roughly 32,000 clones, approximately 81% observed once, and the top ten hold more than 20%. Sequenced here: CD4+ or CD8+ T cells sorted from blood, sampled in a trial of the OX40 agonist ivuxolimab. Receptors were obtained from an adult with an advanced solid tumor such as melanoma, head and neck, liver or kidney cancer. CDR3s leave out the opening cysteine and the closing phenylalanine or tryptophan. D genes are given only for firm matches. The size field is filled for only some rows; it gives once, few, many or a size class.

V gene,J gene,clone size,D gene,CDR3 length,CDR3 protein
TRBV28,TRBJ2-7,.,TRBD2,13,ASSFRTSGYYEQY
TRBV27,TRBJ2-3,once,.,14,ASSPAAGALTDTQY
TRBV21-1,TRBJ2-5,.,.,10,ALQRGPETQY
TRBV28,TRBJ1-1,few,.,9,ATDRGDMAF
TRBV4-1,TRBJ2-7,.,TRBD1,13,ASSQSGTGYYEQY
TRBV9,TRBJ2-2,.,TRBD1,13,ASSVAGTGSGELF
TRBV2,TRBJ2-5,.,TRBD1,12,AQGASAIQETQY
TRBV7-5,TRBJ1-1,.,.,11,ARSLVGNTEAF
TRBV27,TRBJ2-7,.,.,11,ASSPGPSLEQY
TRBV10-1,TRBJ2-5,.,.,15,ASSERLGLEDQETQY
TRBV2,TRBJ2-1,.,.,12,ASDPGHIYNEQF
TRBV19,TRBJ1-1,few,.,12,ASTWTDLNTEAF
TRBV28,TRBJ2-5,.,.,15,ASSPIVPQGPQETQY
TRBV27,TRBJ2-3,.,.,14,ASSSFWGGPTDTQY
TRBV11-2,TRBJ1-1,.,.,10,ASSLDRFYAF
TRBV10-2,TRBJ2-5,.,.,12,ASSESRFEETQY
TRBV13,TRBJ2-7,few,.,11,ASSTSGSYEQY
TRBV11-2,TRBJ1-4,.,.,13,ASSLEAATNEKLF
TRBV9,TRBJ2-2,few,.,11,ASSVADTGELF
TRBV7-4,TRBJ1-5,few,.,14,ASRSFGGGAQQPQH
TRBV4-3,TRBJ1-4,.,.,13,ASSYGTSTNEKLF
TRBV6-1,TRBJ2-5,few,TRBD1,13,ASSDKDRGGETQY
TRBV4-2,TRBJ2-1,.,.,11,ASSQERRDEQF
TRBV29-1,TRBJ2-1,.,.,12,SVWSWTSYNEQF
TRBV19,TRBJ2-3,.,TRBD2,13,ATGYSGRNTDTQY
TRBV6-5,TRBJ2-5,.,.,12,ASSYGGSRETQY
TRBV4-2,TRBJ1-1,once,.,10,ASSRGASEAF
TRBV7-9,TRBJ2-1,.,.,9,ASRAGNEQF
TRBV27,TRBJ1-1,once,TRBD1,13,ASSLSQGRYTEAF
TRBV9,TRBJ1-1,.,.,11,ASSPPGRHEAF
TRBV10-3,TRBJ2-5,.,.,12,AISGTASFETQY
TRBV9,TRBJ1-4,.,.,15,ASSVEGTAATNEKLF
TRBV6-5,TRBJ1-5,.,TRBD1,12,ASTWTGGWQPQH
TRBV14,TRBJ2-1,.,TRBD2,12,ASSVSGGANEQF
TRBV5-1,TRBJ1-1,.,TRBD1,12,ASSPPEGARKAF
TRBV28,TRBJ1-4,.,TRBD1,12,ASSTGDANEKLF
TRBV5-6,TRBJ2-7,.,.,10,ASSLRGGQQY
TRBV27,TRBJ1-2,once,TRBD1,11,ASSSTGVAGYT
TRBV4-2,TRBJ2-7,.,.,11,ASSQDRIYEQY
TRBV9,TRBJ2-5,.,.,13,ASSVSGALQETQY
TRBV9,TRBJ1-1,once,.,16,ASSVGDGLRFANTEAF
TRBV28,TRBJ1-4,.,.,11,ASSFYTNEKLF
TRBV4-1,TRBJ2-3,.,TRBD2,15,ASSQRRLAGPTDTQY
TRBV7-9,TRBJ2-7,few,.,11,AGSKAQVYEQY
TRBV27,TRBJ2-1,.,TRBD2,13,ASTLAGKAYNEQF
TRBV5-1,TRBJ2-2,.,.,14,ASSGGPGRNTGELF
TRBV11-2,TRBJ2-5,few,.,11,ASSLVSQETQY
TRBV6-5,TRBJ2-5,.,.,13,ASSYTGRGRETQY
TRBV19,TRBJ1-1,.,.,12,ASSIYGLNTEAF
TRBV7-9,TRBJ2-7,.,.,12,ASSFGGSTYEQY
TRBV5-6,TRBJ2-2,once,.,13,ASLGWGANTGELF
TRBV27,TRBJ1-1,.,.,11,ASSLTQNTEAF
TRBV4-1,TRBJ1-1,.,.,11,ASSQDPTAEAF
TRBV5-4,TRBJ2-7,.,TRBD2,14,ASSSGLAGVSYEQY
TRBV7-9,TRBJ2-7,once,.,12,ASSSSYDRYEQY
TRBV10-3,TRBJ1-6,once,.,12,AISGGTDNSPLH
TRBV6-5,TRBJ2-7,.,.,11,ASSYTSFDEQY
TRBV15,TRBJ1-5,.,.,12,ATSSPGGYQPQH
TRBV6-5,TRBJ1-5,.,.,13,ASSPGHPGNQPQH
TRBV27,TRBJ2-1,.,.,12,ASREIRGYNEQF